This T cell receptor (beta chain) originates from a study of shared clonotypes between healthy human individuals. Naive CD8 cells, CD45RO-negative and positively selected for CCR7, excluded terminally differentiated effector memory CD45RA+ cells. The donors were adults (healthy and HIV-negative) with no recent acute infections or vaccinations. Clones were sequenced by immunoSEQ multiplex PCR, and TCRdb holds only the in-frame ones, with some missing. This table holds about 2.2 million clones, approximately 92% found once. Germline loops: CDR1 LNHNV, CDR2 YYDKDF (reference sequence). This CDR3 has 16 amino acids. The ends were cut back, 8 bases at V and 5 bases at J, with 21 bases in the middle.

The rearrangement links TRBV15 to TRBJ2-2; either TRBD1 or TRBD2 may supply D (5 bases each). The specimen sequenced was naive CD8+ T cells from PBMCs. This clonotype was obtained from a man between 18 and 29 years old in good health. Some clones in this sample may be carry-over from other donors' samples. CDR3 DNA sequence: TGTGCCACCCGATTTCCCGGGACGTCCGGAACCGGGGAGCTGTTTTTT. Amino acids: CATRFPGTSGTGELFF.